This section outlines one T cell receptor (beta chain) sequence together with its context. This entry is derived from a study of Ad26.COV2.S vaccination and SARS-CoV-2 variants. The protocol was immunoSEQ multiplex PCR, while the TCRdb copy is restricted to in-frame clones and leaves out a portion. The table has nearly 400,000 clones, 89% seen once. Noted treatment: 15 to 20 received Ad26.COV2.S at low or high dose, single or two shots; roughly 5 received placebo; per-sample allocation not given. At day 63 after the first vaccine or placebo injection, samples were drawn. V was clipped by 6 bases and J by 5 bases, with 11 bases between them. Germline CDR1 SGHTA, CDR2 FQGNSA. The CDR3 extends over 12 amino acids.

This material consisted of peripheral blood, taken in a trial of Ad26.COV2.S vaccine versus placebo. This sequence originates from a person between 18 and 65 years old who received the Ad26.COV2.S COVID-19 vaccine or a placebo. The V gene is TRBV7-2, the J gene TRBJ2-7; D remains ambiguous. CDR3 residues: CASSWKSHEQYF. CDR3 bases: TGTGCCAGCAGTTGGAAATCCCACGAGCAGTACTTC.